Below are 25 T cell receptor beta chains sequenced from a single sample in a study of technical replicates of blood from several donors. Method: immunoSEQ multiplex PCR; TCRdb's copy keeps in-frame clones and lacks some. There are 65,000 to 95,000 clones in the sample; approximately 97% occur only once, and 0.25% to 0.3% lies in the top ten. Sample: T cells isolated from PBMCs. The origin of the receptors is a human donor in good health.

The gene calls are TRBV6-5 and TRBJ1-5; tentative D call: TRBD1 (6 bases). V lost 5 bases, J lost 3 bases, and 11 bases lay in between. Germline V gives CDR1 MNHEY, CDR2 SVGAGI. The CDR3 is 14 residues long. The CDR3 spells CASSTGTSNQPQHF. The DNA of the CDR3 is TGTGCCAGCAGTACAGGGACCTCCAATCAGCCCCAGCATTTT.

V gene TRBV6-1 combines with J gene TRBJ1-2; maybe TRBD1 (5 bases). The germline V gene encodes CDR1 MNHNS and CDR2 SASEGT. The CDR3 loop spans 15 amino acids. V lost 3 bases and J 0 bases, leaving 11 bases between the germline ends. The CDR3 protein is CASSEITTANYGYTF. CDR3 in DNA: TGTGCCAGCAGTGAGATAACGACAGCTAACTATGGCTACACCTTC.

The J gene is TRBJ2-2, the V gene TRBV19, with D possibly being TRBD1 (6 bases). CDR1 is LNHDA, CDR2 SQIVND, per germline (reference sequence). The CDR3 spans 14 residues. V lost 6 bases, J lost 5 bases, and 13 bases lay in between. CDR3 DNA sequence: TGTGCCAGTAGCGAAACAGGGAAAACCGGGGAGCTGTTTTTT. Amino acids: CASSETGKTGELFF.

The genes are TRBV10-3 and TRBJ2-5; a weak D match, TRBD1 (5 bases). Germline V gives CDR1 ENHRY, CDR2 SYGVKD. There are 12 residues in the CDR3. V was trimmed by 3 bases and J by 5 bases, leaving 7 bases between them. Written as DNA, the CDR3 is TGTGCCATCAGTGACTCAGGGGAGACCCAGTACTTC. Translating gives CAISDSGETQYF.

The chain carries TRBV27 and TRBJ1-1; a possible D gene is TRBD1 (5 bases). CDR1 and CDR2 (germline): MNHEY, SMNVEV (reference sequence). The ends were cut back, 3 bases at V and 6 bases at J, with 14 bases in the middle. CDR3 length: 14 residues. CDR3 nucleotide sequence: TGTGCCAGCAGTTTTAGGGGCCCAACAGCTGAAGCTTTCTTT. It specifies CASSFRGPTAEAFF.

The chain links TRBV27 to TRBJ2-7, with D maybe TRBD1 (6 bases). Germline CDR1 is MNHEY and CDR2 is SMNVEV (reference sequence). With 5 bases removed from V and 4 bases from J, the gap between germline ends came to 15 bases. This CDR3 is built from 14 residues. The DNA of the CDR3 is TGTGCCAGCAGTCCAACAGGGTGGGCGTACGAGCAGTACTTC. Protein: CASSPTGWAYEQYF.

The DNA for the CDR3 is TGTGCCAGCAGCCAAGATAGACAGGAAGCTTTCTTT. Translated, it gives CASSQDRQEAFF. The gene calls are TRBV14 and TRBJ1-1; TRBD1 is a possible D gene (5 bases). Germline CDR1 SGHDN, CDR2 FVKESK. There are 12 residues in the CDR3. V dropped 0 bases and J dropped 8 bases, with 7 bases sitting between them.

The CDR3 is CASSEQGAEAFF. The CDR3 DNA reads TGTGCCAGCAGCGAGCAGGGGGCTGAAGCTTTCTTT. The V call is TRBV11-2, the J call TRBJ1-1, with 7 bases fitting TRBD1. Trimming at V came to 5 bases and at J to 6 bases, leaving 3 bases not matched to a gene. The CDR3 loop spans 12 amino acids. CDR1 SGHAT and CDR2 FQNNGV come from the germline V gene.

The chain recombines TRBV28 with TRBJ2-7; D gene uncertain. The germline V and J ends were trimmed by 4 bases and 3 bases, with 13 bases remaining between them. The germline CDR1 and CDR2 sequences are MDHEN and SYDVKM. The CDR3 spans 14 residues. CDR3 sequence (DNA): TGTGCCAGCAGTTACAGTACAATCCACTACGAGCAGTACTTC. This codes for CASSYSTIHYEQYF.

The chain joins TRBV19 to TRBJ1-1; TRBD1 might be the D (6 bases). CDR1 and CDR2 from the germline V gene are LNHDA and SQIVND (reference sequence). Trimming cost V 7 bases and J 0 bases, with 15 bases left between them. The CDR3 runs 15 residues. The CDR3 sequence is CASTSFGQLNTEAFF. The CDR3 nucleotides read TGTGCCAGTACCTCCTTTGGACAGCTGAACACTGAAGCTTTCTTT.

The chain links TRBV6-5 to TRBJ1-1; maybe TRBD1 (6 bases). V was clipped by 0 bases and J by 0 bases, with 8 bases between them. The CDR3 has 15 amino acids. Germline loops: CDR1 MNHEY, CDR2 SVGAGI. For the CDR3, the DNA is TGTGCCAGCAGTTACTCGACAGGATTGAACACTGAAGCTTTCTTT. Encoded protein: CASSYSTGLNTEAFF.

The chain has TRBV11-3 and TRBJ1-1; D is perhaps TRBD1 (6 bases). The CDR3 sequence is 14 residues long. The V and J ends lost 1 base and 5 bases respectively, with 11 bases between them. Germline CDR1 is SGHNT and CDR2 is YENEEA. The CDR3 coding sequence is TGTGCCAGCAGCTTAGTACAGGGTGATACTGAAGCTTTCTTT. The encoded protein is CASSLVQGDTEAFF.

The chain is built from TRBV7-9 and TRBJ1-2; weak D call: TRBD1 (5 bases). Trimming left V 5 bases short and J 4 bases short, with 20 bases between. Per germline, CDR1 SEHNR and CDR2 FQNEAQ (reference sequence). The CDR3 spans 16 residues. CDR3 amino acids: CASSPLIETASYGYTF. DNA for the CDR3: TGTGCCAGCAGCCCCTTAATAGAGACAGCGTCCTATGGCTACACCTTC.

This chain links TRBV4-3 with TRBJ2-7; 11 positions match TRBD1. The CDR3 contains 15 residues. The trim removed 2 bases at V and 2 bases at J, leaving 2 bases unmatched. Germline V CDR1 and CDR2: LGHNA, YSLEER. The CDR3 DNA follows: TGCGCCAGCAGCCAAAAGGACAGGGGGCCCTACGAGCAGTACTTC. Translating it yields CASSQKDRGPYEQYF.

This clone was observed once. This chain links TRBV7-2 with TRBJ2-1; possible D gene TRBD2, 5 bases. The CDR3 has 14 residues. Germline assignment: CDR1 SGHTA and CDR2 FQGNSA. V was clipped by 2 bases and J by 6 bases, with 11 bases between them. The CDR3 coding sequence is TGTGCCAGCAGCTTAAGCCCCGCGGGCAATGAGCAGTTCTTC. Translating gives CASSLSPAGNEQFF.

The rearrangement links TRBV9 to TRBJ1-1; tentative D call: TRBD1 (5 bases). The CDR3 totals 15 residues. Germline CDR1 is SGDLS and CDR2 is YYNGEE. Trimming pared 6 bases from V and 6 bases from J, leaving 21 bases between. DNA of the CDR3: TGTGCCAGCAAAGATCTAAGGGGTACAGGTCCTGAAGCTTTCTTT. It codes for CASKDLRGTGPEAFF.

The V gene is TRBV28, the J gene TRBJ2-5, with TRBD2 identical over 8 bases. This CDR3 spans 19 amino acids. Germline V CDR1 and CDR2: MDHEN, SYDVKM. The junction had 18 bases not matched to a gene; V was cut back by 4 bases and J by 2 bases. The CDR3 sequence is CASSSIGLALTKLQETQYF. The DNA for the CDR3 is TGTGCCAGCAGTTCAATAGGACTAGCCCTGACTAAACTTCAAGAGACCCAGTACTTC.

The V gene is TRBV7-2, the J gene TRBJ2-3, with 8 bases lining up with TRBD1. With V trimmed by 5 bases and J by 0 bases, 4 bases remained unmatched. The CDR3 runs 15 residues. The V gene's germline CDR1 is SGHTA and CDR2 FQGNSA. The CDR3 nucleotides are TGTGCCAGCAGCCTTCAGGGGGCTAGCACAGATACGCAGTATTTT. Translating it yields CASSLQGASTDTQYF.

The CDR3 here is CASTKTVGEQYF. The CDR3 nucleotides are TGTGCCAGCACCAAGACAGTCGGGGAGCAGTACTTC. The chain employs TRBV2 and TRBJ2-7; D may be TRBD1 (5 bases). The CDR3 is 12 amino acids. Germline V gene data show CDR1 as SNHLY and CDR2 as FYNNEI. V lost 7 bases and J lost 7, with 14 bases in between. Supplemented by reference TRBV2 and TRBJ2-7, the full variable domain reads EPEVTQTPSHQVTQMGQEVILRCVPISNHLYFYWYRQILGQKVEFLVSFYNNEISEKSEIFDDQFSVERPDGSNFTLKIRSTKLEDSAMYFCASTKTVGEQYFGPGTRLTVT.

Only one count was recorded for this clone. J is TRBJ2-1 and V is TRBV7-3, with TRBD2 matching over 12 bases. This CDR3 contains 16 residues. V trimming: 4 bases; J trimming: 3 bases; junction bases outside the gene matches: 4. Germline CDR1 SGHTA, CDR2 FQGTGA. CDR3 in DNA: TGTGCCAGCAGCTGGTCGACTAGCGGGAGCTACAATGAGCAGTTCTTC. It encodes CASSWSTSGSYNEQFF.

The V call is TRBV9, the J call TRBJ2-2, with D possibly matching TRBD2 (5 bases). This CDR3 spans 13 amino acids. Germline V gene lookup returns CDR1 SGDLS and CDR2 YYNGEE. V lost 0 bases to trimming and J lost 8 bases, with 8 bases between them. The CDR3 protein is CASSVVGVGELFF. CDR3 nucleotides: TGTGCCAGCAGCGTAGTCGGGGTTGGGGAGCTGTTTTTT.

J is TRBJ1-3 and V is TRBV15; D unresolved. The CDR3 has 15 amino acids. Germline V gene sequence: CDR1 LNHNV, CDR2 YYDKDF (reference sequence). The V end lost 0 bases, the J end lost 0 bases, and 6 bases lay between the germline ends. The CDR3 bases are TGTGCCACCAGCAGAGACCAGGTCTCTGGAAACACCATATATTTT. This sequence encodes CATSRDQVSGNTIYF.

The V and J genes are TRBV28 and TRBJ2-2, with TRBD2 identical over 9 bases. Losses at the gene ends were 6 bases for V and 2 bases for J; bases not matched to a gene: 4. The CDR3 runs 15 residues. Per germline, CDR1 MDHEN and CDR2 SYDVKM. Here the CDR3 DNA reads TGTGCCAGCAGAGCCGGGACTAGCAACACCGGGGAGCTGTTTTTT. Its translation: CASRAGTSNTGELFF.

V gene TRBV5-1 combines with J gene TRBJ2-7; 8 nucleotides agree with TRBD1. This CDR3 has 16 residues. CDR1 is SGHRS, CDR2 YFSETQ, per germline. V was pared by 4 bases and J by 4 bases, with 13 bases of the junction left unmatched. The CDR3 nucleotides are TGCGCCAGCAGCAGGTCAGGGGGCGAACGTCCATACGAGCAGTACTTC. Translating gives CASSRSGGERPYEQYF.

The chain joins TRBV7-3 to TRBJ2-7; TRBD2 matches at 12 bases. V was clipped by 0 bases and J by 4 bases; unmatched bases: 4. Germline CDR1 SGHTA, CDR2 FQGTGA. CDR3 length: 16 residues. In DNA, the CDR3 is TGTGCCAGCAGCTTAACCCCACTAGCGGGAGGATACGAGCAGTACTTC. Protein product: CASSLTPLAGGYEQYF.